These 9 T cell receptor beta chains came from one sample sequenced in a study of cytomegalovirus exposure and HLA in healthy donors (dated 2017 in TCRdb). Library preparation employed the immunoSEQ multiplex PCR assay. For the multiplex PCR, a mixture combining 60 forward primers for TCR Vbeta segments and 13 reverse primers for TCR Jbeta segments was used. The immuneACCESS repertoire file appears here via TCRdb, limited to in-frame rearrangements. These files lack a portion of the clones; in checked studies, under half of the deficit traces to unresolved V genes, and the cause of the others is not known. Within this sample are about 150,000 clones, with 80% to 90% of them counted one time only. The ten largest clones take up more than 3.5% of the sample. The material sequenced was PBMCs. Receptors were obtained from a woman in her forties in good health and CMV-seropositive.

The rearrangement uses TRBV2 and TRBJ1-1, with D perhaps TRBD1 (6 bases). Trimming removed 1 base at V and 13 bases at J, with 19 bases between. In germline, CDR1 is SNHLY, CDR2 FYNNEI. The CDR3 runs to 14 residues. The DNA for the CDR3 is TGTGCCAGCAGTGAAGAAGGAGGCAGGGGAGATGGTTTCTTT. Protein product: CASSEEGGRGDGFF.

There are a few counts of this clone. The gene calls are TRBV19 and TRBJ1-1; D call uncertain. Trimming took 6 bases from V and 0 from J, leaving 8 bases between them. Per the germline V gene, CDR1 is LNHDA and CDR2 is SQIVND (reference sequence). This CDR3 is 13 amino acids long. The CDR3 protein is CASRSPLNTEAFF. CDR3 nucleotides: TGTGCCAGTAGGAGCCCGCTGAACACTGAAGCTTTCTTT.

The chain joins TRBV5-5 to TRBJ2-4; D uncertain. Germline V gene lookup returns CDR1 SGHKS and CDR2 YYEKEE (reference sequence). CDR3 length: 12 amino acids. The V and J ends lost 2 bases and 5 bases respectively, with 5 bases between them. The chain's CDR3 is CASSFVENIQYF. The CDR3 coding sequence is TGTGCCAGCAGCTTTGTAGAAAACATTCAGTACTTC.

The chain couples TRBV9 to TRBJ2-1, with 12 nucleotides matching TRBD2. In germline, CDR1 is SGDLS, CDR2 YYNGEE. Unmatched junction bases numbered 4, after V lost 0 bases and J lost 6 bases. This CDR3 has 16 residues. The CDR3 DNA is TGTGCCAGCAGCGTAGCTAGCGGGGGGGCCTCCAATGAGCAGTTCTTC. Protein: CASSVASGGASNEQFF.

This chain joins TRBV30 and TRBJ2-3, with no clear D. V was shortened by 4 bases and J by 2 bases, with 4 bases between the two germline ends. Germline-derived CDR1 and CDR2 are GTSNPN and SVGIG (reference sequence). The CDR3 length is 11 residues. CDR3 sequence reads: CAWTNTDTQYF. The CDR3, as DNA: TGTGCCTGGACCAACACAGATACGCAGTATTTT.

This sequence joins TRBV16 and TRBJ1-1; D remains ambiguous. The germline V and J ends were trimmed by 4 bases and 1 base, with 10 bases remaining between them. The CDR3 has 14 residues. Germline V gene sequence: CDR1 KGHSY, CDR2 FQNENV. The CDR3: CASSRGGRNTEAFF. The CDR3 DNA sequence: TGTGCCAGCAGCCGGGGAGGGCGGAACACTGAAGCTTTCTTT. Together with reference TRBV16 and TRBJ1-1, the CDR3 gives the full variable domain: GEEVAQTPKHLVRGEGQKAKLYCAPIKGHSYVFWYQQVLKNEFKFLISFQNENVFDETGMPKERFSAKCLPNSPCSLEIQATKLEDSAVYFCASSRGGRNTEAFFGQGTRLTVV.

The rearrangement links TRBV13 to TRBJ2-1; 10 bases are a match to TRBD1. Germline-derived CDR1 and CDR2 are PRHDT and FYEKMQ (reference sequence). The trim removed 5 bases at V and 6 bases at J, leaving 4 bases unmatched. The CDR3 loop spans 14 amino acids. CDR3 protein: CASSTGTGANEQFF. CDR3 DNA sequence: TGTGCCAGCAGCACCGGGACAGGGGCCAATGAGCAGTTCTTC.

The chain links TRBV11-3 to TRBJ2-1; 8 bases agree with TRBD2. CDR1 is SGHNT and CDR2 is YENEEA in the germline V gene. This CDR3 is built from 15 residues. The V gene end was trimmed by 4 bases and the J gene end by 0 bases; junction bases not matched to a gene: 2. For the CDR3, the DNA is TGTGCCAGCAGCTACACTAGCGGCTCCTACAATGAGCAGTTCTTC. Translation gives CASSYTSGSYNEQFF.

V usage is TRBV7-2 and J usage is TRBJ1-5; D unresolved. The ends were cut back, 5 bases at V and 0 bases at J, with 11 bases in the middle. From germline, CDR1 is SGHTA and CDR2 FQGNSA. The CDR3 loop spans 15 amino acids. Here the CDR3 DNA reads TGTGCCAGCAGCCGGGAAGTGAATAGCAATCAGCCCCAGCATTTT. As protein: CASSREVNSNQPQHF.